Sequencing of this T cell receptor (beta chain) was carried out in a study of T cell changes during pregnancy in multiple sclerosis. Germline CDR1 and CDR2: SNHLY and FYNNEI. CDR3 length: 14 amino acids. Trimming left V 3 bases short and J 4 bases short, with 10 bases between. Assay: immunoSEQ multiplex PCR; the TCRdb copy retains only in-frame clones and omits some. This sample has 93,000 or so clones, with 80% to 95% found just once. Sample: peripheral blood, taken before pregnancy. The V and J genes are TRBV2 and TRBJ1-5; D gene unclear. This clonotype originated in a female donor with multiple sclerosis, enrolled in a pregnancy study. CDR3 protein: CASSDRIENQPQHF. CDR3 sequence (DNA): TGTGCCAGCAGTGACCGCATAGAAAATCAGCCCCAGCATTTT.